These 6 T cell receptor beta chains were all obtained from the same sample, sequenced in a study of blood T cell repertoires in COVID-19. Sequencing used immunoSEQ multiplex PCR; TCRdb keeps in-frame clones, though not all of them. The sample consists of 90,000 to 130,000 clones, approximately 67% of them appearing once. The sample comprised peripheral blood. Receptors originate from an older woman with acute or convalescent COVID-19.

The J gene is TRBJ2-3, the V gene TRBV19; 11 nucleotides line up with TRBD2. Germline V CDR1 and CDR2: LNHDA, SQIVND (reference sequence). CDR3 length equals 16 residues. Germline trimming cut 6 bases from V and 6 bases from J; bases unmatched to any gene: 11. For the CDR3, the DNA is TGTGCCAGTAGAGATAGCGGGGGGGCCGGGGCCGATACGCAGTATTTT. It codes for CASRDSGGAGADTQYF.

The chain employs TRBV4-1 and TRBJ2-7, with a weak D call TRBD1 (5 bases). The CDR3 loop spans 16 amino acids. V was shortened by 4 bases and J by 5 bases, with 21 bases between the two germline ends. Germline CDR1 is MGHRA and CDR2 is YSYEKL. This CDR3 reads CASSRPTDRPPHEQYF. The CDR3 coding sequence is TGCGCCAGCAGCCGCCCAACCGACAGACCCCCCCACGAGCAGTACTTC.

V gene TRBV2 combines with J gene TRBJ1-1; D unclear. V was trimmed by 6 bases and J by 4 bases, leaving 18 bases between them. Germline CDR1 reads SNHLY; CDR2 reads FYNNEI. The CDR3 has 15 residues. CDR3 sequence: CASSENTGVGTEAFF. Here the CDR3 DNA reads TGTGCCAGCAGCGAAAACACCGGGGTGGGCACTGAAGCTTTCTTT. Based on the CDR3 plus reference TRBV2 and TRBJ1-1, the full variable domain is EPEVTQTPSHQVTQMGQEVILRCVPISNHLYFYWYRQILGQKVEFLVSFYNNEISEKSEIFDDQFSVERPDGSNFTLKIRSTKLEDSAMYFCASSENTGVGTEAFFGQGTRLTVV.

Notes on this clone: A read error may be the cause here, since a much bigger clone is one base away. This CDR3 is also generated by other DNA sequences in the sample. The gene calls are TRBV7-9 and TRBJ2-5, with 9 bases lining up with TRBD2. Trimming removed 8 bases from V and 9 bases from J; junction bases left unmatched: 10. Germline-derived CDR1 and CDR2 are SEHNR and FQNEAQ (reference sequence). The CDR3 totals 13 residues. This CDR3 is CASDGAGGRSQYF. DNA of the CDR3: TGTGCCAGCGACGGGGCGGGGGGGCGGTCCCAGTACTTC.

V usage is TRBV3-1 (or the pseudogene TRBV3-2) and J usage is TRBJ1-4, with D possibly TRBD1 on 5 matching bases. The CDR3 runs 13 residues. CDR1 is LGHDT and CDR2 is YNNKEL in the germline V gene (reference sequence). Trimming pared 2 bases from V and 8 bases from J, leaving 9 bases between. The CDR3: CASSQLTAEKLFF. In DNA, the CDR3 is TGTGCCAGCAGCCAACTGACAGCCGAAAAACTGTTTTTT.

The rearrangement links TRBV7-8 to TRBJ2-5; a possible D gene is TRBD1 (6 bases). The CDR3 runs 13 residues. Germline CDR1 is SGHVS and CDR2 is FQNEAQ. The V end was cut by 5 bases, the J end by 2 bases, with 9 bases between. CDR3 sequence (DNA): TGTGCCAGCAGCCGGACAGTTCAAGAGACCCAGTACTTC. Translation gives CASSRTVQETQYF.